This section outlines one T cell receptor beta chain sequence together with its context. What it binds is unknown. The sample comes from a study of blood T cells in healthy people across ages. Study-wide results and caveats: A greater number of naive CD4+ cells and higher diversity distinguished long-lived donors from aged donors.

Each sample yielded at least 6 million isolated PBMCs. The CDR3 covers 14 residues. Using a J-beta primer mix together with a sample-barcoded 5' primer, a second PCR was run for roughly 7 to 12 cycles. TCRdb reanalysed the 5' RACE reads using MiXCR and keeps one entry per CDR3 protein. Of approximately 1,700,000 distinct CDR3 sequences in the sample, 35% to 50% were seen once. The J gene is TRBJ2-4, the V gene TRBV12-3 or TRBV12-4, with D possibly called TRBD1 or TRBD2 (5 bases each). The J call may not be correct, given that the DNA end is closer to TRBJ2-5. The origin of this receptor is a human donor in good health. Sequencing was done on a sample of blood. The CDR3 bases are TGTGCCAGCAGCTCAAGCCTGGGGGATCAGACCCAGTACTTC. This codes for CASSSSLGDQTQYF.